This T cell receptor beta chain was recorded in a study of blood T cell repertoires in COVID-19 (dated by TCRdb to about 2020). In terms of the full investigation: Samples covering the acute and convalescent phases of COVID-19 were provided by collaborators in the United States, Italy and Spain. The dataset comprised deeply sampled blood TCRbeta repertoires from subjects exposed to, actively infected with, or recovered from COVID-19. A freely available public database, intended as a resource for researchers studying the immune response to SARS-CoV-2, is where the repertoires were released. Where HLA class I and class II types were available, the types were taken from metadata supplied by the sample provider, not from assay-based typing. The prospective study material was composed of cDNA or gDNA derived from T cells, B-cell-depleted T cells, or PBMCs. The samples were drawn from the first 160 participants of the ongoing ImmuneRACE study and from 1,254 subjects provided by 6 global collaborators. A de-identified subject ID, COVID-19 status, age in years and sex were almost always included in the sample metadata.

Here is what the overall study found, with its caveats: Clinical and demographic metadata were provided uncurated, with the amount varying by source and participant.

For this clone: Its antigen specificity is not known. No clone much larger than this one lies a single base away; base qualities are absent.

TCRbeta CDR3 regions were amplified from genomic DNA by means of the immunoSEQ Assay, a bias-controlled multiplex PCR. The published analysis was carried out like this. The number of nucleated cells in each sample was estimated by amplification of reference gene primers within the assay. To quantify the absolute abundance of each unique TCRbeta CDR3 rearrangement, sequence reads were collapsed and filtered. Productive Simpson clonality was computed per sample as the square root of Simpson's diversity index over productive rearrangements. Imported from immuneACCESS, the table was reduced by TCRdb to in-frame sequences with V and J called. These copies leave out some clones; in studies compared against another copy, an unresolved V gene accounts for under half, and the cause of the remainder is not known. That table furnishes V, J and clone size, whereas the DNA furnished D and trimming. The sample data list around 25,000 clones, and 90% of these were observed just once. The ten largest clones represent about 10% of the sample.

Collaborating institutions collected whole blood in K2EDTA tubes following their own protocols. For TCRbeta analysis, collaborators shipped samples in one of three forms: frozen whole blood, isolated PBMCs, or DNA extracted from either of those sample types. Sequencing used peripheral blood. The sequence was collected from a man in his 70s with acute or convalescent COVID-19.

The DNA sequence is TGTGCCAGCAGCGCAACCGGGACAACCAACACTGAAGCTTTCTTT. This codes for CASSATGTTNTEAFF. The rearranged segments are TRBV9 and TRBJ1-1, with TRBD1 as a weak D call on 6 bases. Cut back by 3 bases and 2 bases, the V and J ends lie 14 bases apart. Per the germline V gene, SGDLS is the CDR1 and YYNGEE is the CDR2. From the cysteine up to the phenylalanine, the CDR3 has a length of 15 residues. Just the 45-base CDR3 DNA is kept, in frame starting at base 1.